This TCR beta chain derives from a study of control samples from healthy donors and cancer patients. Assay used: immunoSEQ multiplex PCR; TCRdb lists only in-frame clones, some missing. This repertoire shows approximately 230,000 clones, over 75% found once; its top ten account for roughly 13%. The CDR3 is 22 residues long. Trimming at V came to 1 base and at J to 0 bases, leaving 17 bases not matched to a gene. The germline CDR1 and CDR2 sequences are LGHDT and YNNKEL (reference sequence). Sequencing was carried out using PBMCs. The genes are TRBV3-1 (or the pseudogene TRBV3-2) and TRBJ2-3; TRBD2 matches at 12 bases. This TCR was recovered from a woman aged 60-75 years with lung cancer. CDR3 nucleotides: TGTGCCAGCAGCCAAGCCCCAATCCTGACTAGCGGGGGATCAACAAGCACAGATACGCAGTATTTT. The encoded protein is CASSQAPILTSGGSTSTDTQYF.